There are a few counts of the clone carrying this T cell receptor (beta chain). This specimen comes from a study of blood T cell repertoires in COVID-19. The V gene lost 7 bases and the J gene lost 2 bases, with 9 bases spanning the gap. CDR3 length equals 12 residues. The germline CDR1 and CDR2 sequences are MNHNY and SVGAGI (reference sequence). This table comes from immunoSEQ multiplex PCR, and its TCRdb copy is limited to in-frame clones, with some not included. Of 100,000 to 150,000 clones in the sample, just under 80% were seen once. Material for sequencing was peripheral blood. The source of this sequence is a human donor in a cohort sampled during active COVID-19. This rearrangement joins TRBV6-6 to TRBJ2-7; D is perhaps TRBD2 (6 bases). The CDR3 is CASNSGTYEQYF. The CDR3 bases are TGTGCCAGCAATAGCGGTACCTACGAGCAGTACTTC.